The rows below give T cell receptor beta chains drawn from one sample of a study of beta chain features in type 1 diabetes. TCRdb's copy holds only in-frame clones and misses some; the assay was immunoSEQ multiplex PCR. There are 300,000 to 400,000 clones in the sample; about 12% occur only once, and about 0.017% lies in the top ten. Sequencing input: naive CD4+ T cells from blood. These receptors were taken from a man younger than 30 in good health. CDR3s include the opening cysteine and the closing phenylalanine or tryptophan. Fields, in order: clone size, J gene, D gene, V gene, CDR3 DNA, CDR3 protein. The D gene is left open where the match is weak. Not every row has a clone size; where given, it reads once, few, many or a size class.

abundance: .
j_gene: TRBJ2-5
d_gene: .
v_gene: TRBV7-2
CDR3nt: TGTGCCAGCAGCTTAACAATCGCAGATCAAGAGACCCAGTACTTC
CDR3aa: CASSLTIADQETQYF

abundance: .
j_gene: TRBJ2-7
d_gene: .
v_gene: TRBV6-5
CDR3nt: TGTGCCAGCAGCTTTGGAGGGACGTCCACCTACGAGCAGTACTTC
CDR3aa: CASSFGGTSTYEQYF

abundance: .
j_gene: TRBJ1-2
d_gene: .
v_gene: TRBV5-6
CDR3nt: TGTGCCAGCAGCTCGGACACAAACTATGGCTACACCTTC
CDR3aa: CASSSDTNYGYTF

abundance: few
j_gene: TRBJ2-1
d_gene: .
v_gene: TRBV18
CDR3nt: TGTGCCAGCTCACCGGGACTTGAATTTGGCGATGAGCAGTTCTTC
CDR3aa: CASSPGLEFGDEQFF

abundance: .
j_gene: TRBJ1-2
d_gene: .
v_gene: TRBV10-3
CDR3nt: TGTGCCATCAGTGATCAGGACAGTGGGCTCGAGACCTTC
CDR3aa: CAISDQDSGLETF

abundance: few
j_gene: TRBJ2-3
d_gene: TRBD2
v_gene: TRBV7-8
CDR3nt: TGTGCCAGCAGATTAATCCCGGGACTAGCGGGAGATGAGCAGTATTTT
CDR3aa: CASRLIPGLAGDEQYF

abundance: once
j_gene: TRBJ2-7
d_gene: .
v_gene: TRBV10-3
CDR3nt: TGTGCCATCAGTGAATCCGGGAAAGACGAGCAGTACTTC
CDR3aa: CAISESGKDEQYF

abundance: .
j_gene: TRBJ2-1
d_gene: .
v_gene: TRBV7-8
CDR3nt: TGTGCCAGCAGCTTATCAGGGTATGAGCAGTTCTTC
CDR3aa: CASSLSGYEQFF

abundance: .
j_gene: TRBJ1-1
d_gene: .
v_gene: TRBV5-6
CDR3nt: TGTGCCAGCAGCTTCACCGGTCGGACAGTGAACACTGAAGCTTTCTTT
CDR3aa: CASSFTGRTVNTEAFF

abundance: few
j_gene: TRBJ2-1
d_gene: TRBD1
v_gene: TRBV11-2
CDR3nt: TGTGCCAGCAGGCGTACGGGACAGGGGTCGGATGAGCAGTTCTTC
CDR3aa: CASRRTGQGSDEQFF

abundance: few
j_gene: TRBJ2-1
d_gene: TRBD2
v_gene: TRBV9
CDR3nt: TGTGCCAGCAGCCCACGCCTAGCGGGAGCTGGTGAGCAGTTCTTC
CDR3aa: CASSPRLAGAGEQFF

abundance: once
j_gene: TRBJ1-2
d_gene: .
v_gene: TRBV5-1
CDR3nt: TGCGCCAGCAGCTTCGGACAGACTGCTAACTATGGCTACACCTTC
CDR3aa: CASSFGQTANYGYTF

abundance: few
j_gene: TRBJ2-7
d_gene: TRBD1
v_gene: TRBV30
CDR3nt: TGTGCTGCCGACAGGGGATTCTCCTACGAGCAGTACTTC
CDR3aa: CAADRGFSYEQYF

abundance: .
j_gene: TRBJ2-5
d_gene: TRBD2
v_gene: TRBV11-2
CDR3nt: TGTGCCAGCAACCCAGCGGGGAGGGAGACCCAGTACTTC
CDR3aa: CASNPAGRETQYF

abundance: .
j_gene: TRBJ1-5
d_gene: .
v_gene: TRBV12-5
CDR3nt: TGTGCTAGTGGCAGGGGCGATCAGCCCCAGCATTTT
CDR3aa: CASGRGDQPQHF

abundance: .
j_gene: TRBJ1-2
d_gene: .
v_gene: TRBV18
CDR3nt: TGTGCCAGCTTAGCCCCCATGGCAGGGGAAGGCTACACCTTC
CDR3aa: CASLAPMAGEGYTF

abundance: few
j_gene: TRBJ2-4
d_gene: TRBD1
v_gene: TRBV2
CDR3nt: TGTGCCAGCAGTGGGACAGGGGAAAACATTCAGTACTTC
CDR3aa: CASSGTGENIQYF

abundance: .
j_gene: TRBJ2-7
d_gene: .
v_gene: TRBV6-1
CDR3nt: TGTGCCAGCAGTGATCAGGGGGAGGTCGGGCAGTACTTC
CDR3aa: CASSDQGEVGQYF

abundance: few
j_gene: TRBJ2-1
d_gene: TRBD1
v_gene: TRBV28
CDR3nt: TGTGCCAGCAGCCCGACAGGGTTGGCTCAGGAGCAGTTCTTC
CDR3aa: CASSPTGLAQEQFF

abundance: .
j_gene: TRBJ1-2
d_gene: .
v_gene: TRBV30
CDR3nt: TGTGCCTGGAGAGAGGCAGGAGGTGTCGGTGGCTACACCTTC
CDR3aa: CAWREAGGVGGYTF

abundance: few
j_gene: TRBJ1-5
d_gene: TRBD1
v_gene: TRBV5-8
CDR3nt: TGTGCCAGCAGCTTGGTGTCAGGGGGCAGCCCCCAGCATTTT
CDR3aa: CASSLVSGGSPQHF

abundance: few
j_gene: TRBJ2-3
d_gene: .
v_gene: TRBV5-1
CDR3nt: TGCGCCAGCAGCTGGGAGGCCCTTAGCACAGATACGCAGTATTTT
CDR3aa: CASSWEALSTDTQYF

abundance: .
j_gene: TRBJ2-4
d_gene: .
v_gene: TRBV5-1
CDR3nt: TGCGCCAGCAGCTTGTCACCACAGGGCCCGCTAGCCAAAAACATTCAGTACTTC
CDR3aa: CASSLSPQGPLAKNIQYF

abundance: few
j_gene: TRBJ1-1
d_gene: .
v_gene: TRBV7-6
CDR3nt: TGTGCCAGCAGCTTTAGGGGGGGCTGGATGAACACTGAAGCTTTCTTT
CDR3aa: CASSFRGGWMNTEAFF

abundance: few
j_gene: TRBJ2-7
d_gene: .
v_gene: TRBV6-6
CDR3nt: TGTGCCAGCAGACCCACAGGGAGCTCCTACGAGCAGTACTTC
CDR3aa: CASRPTGSSYEQYF

abundance: .
j_gene: TRBJ2-7
d_gene: .
v_gene: TRBV5-1
CDR3nt: TGCGCCAGCAGCTTGGCCCTAAGACATACCTACGAGCAGTACTTC
CDR3aa: CASSLALRHTYEQYF